This T cell receptor beta chain was obtained from a study of identical twins. This CDR3 is built from 18 residues. V shed 2 bases, J shed 8 bases, and the junction held 16 bases outside the gene matches. Germline-derived CDR1 and CDR2 are SGHAT and FQNNGV. MiXCR was run by TCRdb on the 5' RACE reads, yielding one entry per CDR3 protein. The sample lists roughly 540,000 distinct CDR3 sequences; about 20% were seen once. Donors were all healthy Caucasians. These data were also reused for a study on T cells expressing NK-cell markers. That publication notes: Sorting was restricted to alpha-beta TCR T cells by an anti-gamma-delta TCR antibody in several experiments. Several donors' CD3+CD56-NKG2C+ cells were dominated by the same clonotypes.

The origin of this receptor is a woman under 30 in good health. V gene TRBV11-2 combines with J gene TRBJ2-1; 9 bases match TRBD2. Sequencing was done on a sample of CD4+ T cells sorted from blood. The CDR3 region has the DNA TGTGCCAGCAGCTTAAACCCGACTCTAGCGGGAAAAAAGGATGAGCAGTTCTTC. Its translation is CASSLNPTLAGKKDEQFF.